This entry describes one TCR beta chain. Sequencing used immunoSEQ multiplex PCR; TCRdb keeps in-frame clones, though not all of them. The sample shows about 58,000 clones, 70% to 90% of them seen only once. This CDR3 region has 15 residues. The V gene lost 4 bases and the J gene lost 5 bases, with 18 bases spanning the gap. Per germline, CDR1 SGHRS and CDR2 YFSETQ. This record comes from a study of blood T cell repertoires in COVID-19. On the study more broadly: COVID-19 samples, acute and convalescent, were from the United States, Italy and Spain. Nucleic acid was either cDNA or gDNA, and it came from T cells, B-cell-depleted T cells, or PBMCs.

Enrolment of Seattle patients took place during active infection, and they were followed longitudinally. Sequencing used peripheral blood. V usage is TRBV5-1 and J usage is TRBJ2-5; weak D call: TRBD2 (7 bases). This TCR derives from a man between 60 and 75 years old with COVID-19, enrolled during active disease. This CDR3 is CASSRSSRGGETQYF. The CDR3 coding sequence is TGCGCCAGCAGCCGATCTAGTAGGGGGGGCGAGACCCAGTACTTC.